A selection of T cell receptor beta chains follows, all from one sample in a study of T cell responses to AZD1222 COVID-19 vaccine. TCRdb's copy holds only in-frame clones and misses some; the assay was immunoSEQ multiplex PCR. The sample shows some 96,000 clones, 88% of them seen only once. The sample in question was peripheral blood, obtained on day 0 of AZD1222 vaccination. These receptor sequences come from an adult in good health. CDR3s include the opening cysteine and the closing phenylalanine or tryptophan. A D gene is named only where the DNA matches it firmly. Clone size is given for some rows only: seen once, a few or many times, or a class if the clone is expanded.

TGTGCCAGCAGATCGCGGACAGGAACTAATGAAAAACTGTTTTTT CASRSRTGTNEKLFF TRBJ1-4 TRBD1 - TRBV7-9
TGTGCCAGCAGTTACCAGGGGGGTCACACTGAAGCTTTCTTT CASSYQGGHTEAFF TRBJ1-1 TRBD1 - TRBV6-5
TGTGCCACCAGCAGACCTTCAGGGACCGAAGCTTTCTTT CATSRPSGTEAFF TRBJ1-1 - - TRBV15
TGCAGTGCTAGTAACAGGGGGTCTGGCTACACCTTC CSASNRGSGYTF TRBJ1-2 TRBD1 - TRBV20-1
TGTGCCAGCAGCTTGTGGTCGGGGGGACTAAGCTCTGGGGCCAACGTCCTGACTTTC CASSLWSGGLSSGANVLTF TRBJ2-6 TRBD2 once TRBV7-3
TGTGCCAGCAGTGGGACGGGACTCGGATTTGGCAATCAGCCCCAGCATTTT CASSGTGLGFGNQPQHF TRBJ1-5 - - TRBV25-1
TGTGCCAGCACCCCCGGCTATGGCTACACCTTC CASTPGYGYTF TRBJ1-2 - - TRBV6-6
TGTGCCAGCACCGAGTCTGTCCTACAGTTCTTC CASTESVLQFF TRBJ2-1 - - TRBV6-5
TGTGCCAGCAGTGAGGGACAGGGCGGGAATGAGCAGTTCTTC CASSEGQGGNEQFF TRBJ2-1 TRBD1 - TRBV6-1
TGCGCCAGCAGCTTACGGACAGCTGGGCATGGCTACACCTTC CASSLRTAGHGYTF TRBJ1-2 - - TRBV5-1
TGTGCCAGCAGCGGAAGACTAGCGGGAGGGAGGTGGGAGCAGTTCTTC CASSGRLAGGRWEQFF TRBJ2-1 TRBD2 once TRBV11-3
TGTGCCAGTAGTACGGGACAGTATCAGCCCCAGCATTTT CASSTGQYQPQHF TRBJ1-5 TRBD1 - TRBV19
TGTGCCAGCAGCTTACGTGACGGCGGCAATGAGCAGTTCTTC CASSLRDGGNEQFF TRBJ2-1 - - TRBV7-6
TGTGCCAGCAGCTTGGGGCGGGGGGCAGATACGCAGTATTTT CASSLGRGADTQYF TRBJ2-3 TRBD2 - TRBV5-6
TGTGCCAGCCCGGAACACATTCAGTACTTC CASPEHIQYF TRBJ2-4 - - TRBV12-3/TRBV12-4
TGCGCCAGCAGCGAGATGGGATCCTACGAGCAGTACTTC CASSEMGSYEQYF TRBJ2-7 - - TRBV4-1
TGTGCCAGCAGTTTTGGGAGAGTTAGAAACATTCAGTACTTC CASSFGRVRNIQYF TRBJ2-4 - - TRBV27
TGTGCCAGTAGTACCTGGACAGGGAGCCACAAAAACATTCAGTACTTC CASSTWTGSHKNIQYF TRBJ2-4 TRBD1 - TRBV19
TGTGCCAGCAGTTACAAGCCCCCGGGCTACGAGCAGTACTTC CASSYKPPGYEQYF TRBJ2-7 - - TRBV6-2/TRBV6-3
TGTGCCAACACAGGGGTTTCTCTGGGGCTGAACACTGAAGCTTTCTTT CANTGVSLGLNTEAFF TRBJ1-1 TRBD1 - TRBV6-8
TGCGCCAGCAGATTCGGACAGGGGTTGGTATACGAGCAGTACTTC CASRFGQGLVYEQYF TRBJ2-7 TRBD1 - TRBV5-1
TGTGCCAGCAGTTCCCCCGCAGTGGCGGGGACTGAAGCTTTCTTT CASSSPAVAGTEAFF TRBJ1-1 - - TRBV28
TGTGCCAGTAGCCCCTCCGGACGGGGTGGGGACGAGCAGTACTTC CASSPSGRGGDEQYF TRBJ2-7 - - TRBV19
TGCGCCAGCAGCTTGGAAAGTATACGGGGCGGTAGGCAGTTCTTC CASSLESIRGGRQFF TRBJ2-1 - once TRBV5-1
TGTGCCATCGGGCTAGCGGGGGACGAGCAGTACTTC CAIGLAGDEQYF TRBJ2-7 TRBD2 - TRBV10-3
TGTGCCTCTAGCGGGAGCTCTGGCTCCTACAATGAGCAGTTCTTC CASSGSSGSYNEQFF TRBJ2-1 TRBD2 - TRBV19
TGTGCCAGTGGGACCGGGACAGGGGCGAATCAGCCCCAGCATTTT CASGTGTGANQPQHF TRBJ1-5 TRBD1 - TRBV19
TGTGCCAGCTCACCCGGGACACTGGCATCACCCCTCCACTTT CASSPGTLASPLHF TRBJ1-6 - - TRBV18
TGTGCCAGCAGCTCGACCCGACAGGGTGGGGGTGAAGCTTTCTTT CASSSTRQGGGEAFF TRBJ1-1 TRBD1 once TRBV5-6
TGTGCCAGCAGCTTAGCCGACGGACTAGCGGGGTTCACAGATACGCAGTATTTT CASSLADGLAGFTDTQYF TRBJ2-3 TRBD2 - TRBV7-8
TGTGCCAGCATTCTACTAGCGGGAGGGGAGAAGACCCAGTACTTC CASILLAGGEKTQYF TRBJ2-5 TRBD2 - TRBV6-5
TGTGCCCCCGGTGGGGGGGTTGGGGACGAGCAGTACTTC CAPGGGVGDEQYF TRBJ2-7 TRBD2 - TRBV2
TGTGCCAGCAGCCAGGACATAAAGCGGACCCAGTACTTC CASSQDIKRTQYF TRBJ2-5 - - TRBV7-9
TGCGCCAGCAGCCATGGGGACAGGAGTAATGAAAAACTGTTTTTT CASSHGDRSNEKLFF TRBJ1-4 TRBD1 - TRBV4-1
TGTGCCAGCAGCCGGACAGGGGGTTACTACAATGAGCAGTTCTTC CASSRTGGYYNEQFF TRBJ2-1 TRBD1 - TRBV7-9
TGCGCCAGCAGCCCCCACTGGAATCAGCCCCAGCATTTT CASSPHWNQPQHF TRBJ1-5 - - TRBV4-1
TGTGCCAGCAGCAAAGTTAACAGGTGGTTGGCTGCAAAACTGTTTTTT CASSKVNRWLAAKLFF TRBJ1-4 - - TRBV21-1
TGTGCCACCAGCAGGAGGAGCACAAATCAGCCCCAGCATTTT CATSRRSTNQPQHF TRBJ1-5 - - TRBV15
TGTGCCAGCAGCCAATCGGGTCGGGCGGGAGAGGCCACCGGGGAGCTGTTTTTT CASSQSGRAGEATGELFF TRBJ2-2 TRBD2 - TRBV3-1/TRBV3-2
TGCGCCAGCAGCGAACTGACAGGGGGCTCCTACGAGCAGTACTTC CASSELTGGSYEQYF TRBJ2-7 TRBD1 - TRBV5-1
TGTGCCAGCAGCTCGAAGGGACAGGGGACCTCGAACACTGAAGCTTTCTTT CASSSKGQGTSNTEAFF TRBJ1-1 TRBD1 - TRBV7-9
TGCGCCAGCAGCCAAGATTCGGAACAGTACCTCATGAACACTGAAGCTTTCTTT CASSQDSEQYLMNTEAFF TRBJ1-1 - - TRBV4-3
TGTGCCAGCAGCCAAGGGTTTGATTCACCCCTCCACTTT CASSQGFDSPLHF TRBJ1-6 - - TRBV4-2
TGTGCCAGCAGTTTATCATGGGGAGGGGGCGGGAAACTGTTTTTT CASSLSWGGGGKLFF TRBJ1-4 TRBD1 - TRBV27
TGTGCCAGCAGCTTTTCTGGGGTCTTAGGCTACACCTTC CASSFSGVLGYTF TRBJ1-2 - - TRBV14
TGCAGCGTTGCCCGGGACGGTGGGCCGGGCAAAAACATTCAGTACTTC CSVARDGGPGKNIQYF TRBJ2-4 - once TRBV29-1
TGTGCCAGAAGCCCTGGGACAGGGGGCGCATCTAGCGGGAGGTCCTGCTCCTACGAGCAGTACTTC CARSPGTGGASSGRSCSYEQYF TRBJ2-7 - - TRBV5-3
TGTGCCAGCAGCCCAAGCGGAACAGATGGTGAAAAACTGTTTTTT CASSPSGTDGEKLFF TRBJ1-4 - - TRBV7-9
TGTGCCAGCAGCTTTGGCGCCGGGACTGAAGCTTTCTTT CASSFGAGTEAFF TRBJ1-1 - - TRBV5-5
TGTGCCAGCAGCTTTCGACCGGCGGGAGAAAAACTGTTTTTT CASSFRPAGEKLFF TRBJ1-4 - - TRBV11-2
TGTGCCAGCAGTCCTGCCTATAATTCACCCCTCCACTTT CASSPAYNSPLHF TRBJ1-6 - - TRBV12-3/TRBV12-4